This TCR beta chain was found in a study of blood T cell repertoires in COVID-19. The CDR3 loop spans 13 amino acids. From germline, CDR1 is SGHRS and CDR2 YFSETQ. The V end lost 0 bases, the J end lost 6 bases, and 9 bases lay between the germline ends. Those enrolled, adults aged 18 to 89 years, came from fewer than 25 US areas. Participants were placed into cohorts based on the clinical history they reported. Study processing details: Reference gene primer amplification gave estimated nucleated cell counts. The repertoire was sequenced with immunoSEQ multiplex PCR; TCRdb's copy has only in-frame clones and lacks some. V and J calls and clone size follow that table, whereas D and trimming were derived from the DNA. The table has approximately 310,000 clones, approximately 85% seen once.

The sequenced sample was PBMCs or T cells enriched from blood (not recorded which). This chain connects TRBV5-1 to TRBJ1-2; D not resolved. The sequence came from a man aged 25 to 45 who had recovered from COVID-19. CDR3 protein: CASSLEWSHGYTF. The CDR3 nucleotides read TGCGCCAGCAGCTTGGAATGGAGCCATGGCTACACCTTC.